This TCR beta chain was captured in a study of beta chain features in type 1 diabetes. Investigators reverse transcribed all isolated RNA, so they sequenced expressed TCRB transcripts. The method was immunoSEQ multiplex PCR; TCRdb's version includes in-frame clones alone and lacks a portion of them. The sample holds hundreds of thousands of clones, around 15% seen once. This clone was counted between two and nine times. Its antigen is not known. Germline values: CDR1 SGHTA, CDR2 FQGNSA. The length of the CDR3 is 15 residues. With 3 bases removed from V and 2 bases from J, the gap between germline ends came to 13 bases. General study points: Healthy donors had naive, central memory and Treg TCRB repertoires that appeared less similar than those seen among patients. PCR could preferentially amplify shorter templates, alike in patients and controls.

CD45RO/CCR7/CD25/CD127/CD95/CD27 sorting isolated CD4+ naive, central memory, regulatory and stem cell-like memory cells. The material sequenced was central memory CD4+ T cells from blood. The rearrangement joins TRBV7-2 to TRBJ1-2; no clear D gene. The receptor was derived from a man younger than 45 in good health. The CDR3 nucleotides are TGTGCCAGCAGCTTGTTTCCTGCGGAGAACTATGGCTACACCTTC. It encodes CASSLFPAENYGYTF. The complete variable domain, with remaining parts taken from reference TRBV7-2 and TRBJ1-2, reads GAGVSQSPSNKVTEKGKDVELRCDPISGHTALYWYRQSLGQGLEFLIYFQGNSAPDKSGLPSDRFSAERTGGSVSTLTIQRTQQEDSAVYLCASSLFPAENYGYTFGSGTRLTVV.